The next 12 T cell receptor beta chains were all read from a single sample in a study of OX40 agonist ivuxolimab in advanced cancers. Only in-frame clones appear in the TCRdb table, and some are missing; sequencing was by immunoSEQ multiplex PCR. The table has fewer than 50,000 clones, roughly 90% seen once. Source: CD4+ or CD8+ T cells sorted from blood, taken in a trial of the OX40 agonist ivuxolimab. The receptors derive from an adult with an advanced solid tumor such as melanoma, head and neck, liver or kidney cancer.

This clone was picked up a small number of times. The chain recombines TRBV4-2 with TRBJ2-1, with D perhaps TRBD2 (6 bases). V was clipped by 0 bases and J by 4 bases, with 13 bases between them. The CDR3 contains 16 residues. Germline CDR1 and CDR2: LGHNA and YNFKEQ. In DNA form, the CDR3 reads TGTGCCAGCAGCCAAGAGCCCCGACTAGAGTACAATGAGCAGTTCTTC. It specifies CASSQEPRLEYNEQFF.

J is TRBJ2-3 and V is TRBV4-1, with D unresolved. The CDR3 has 15 amino acids. V was pared by 0 bases and J by 6 bases, with 13 bases between. Germline values: CDR1 MGHRA, CDR2 YSYEKL. The CDR3 spells CASSQDLQFWDTQYF. The CDR3 DNA reads TGCGCCAGCAGCCAAGATCTCCAATTCTGGGATACGCAGTATTTT.

The rearrangement uses TRBV5-1 and TRBJ2-7; a weak D match, TRBD2 (5 bases). Germline V gene sequence: CDR1 SGHRS, CDR2 YFSETQ. The ends were cut back, 0 bases at V and 2 bases at J, with 12 bases in the middle. This CDR3 has 15 residues. CDR3 sequence (DNA): TGCGCCAGCAGCTTGGCGGAGGATCCCCCCTACGAGCAGTACTTC. Translation: CASSLAEDPPYEQYF.

V gene TRBV7-9 combines with J gene TRBJ2-2; the D call may be TRBD1 or TRBD2 (5 bases each). Trimming removed 9 bases from V and 4 bases from J, with 9 bases in between. Germline CDR1 reads SEHNR; CDR2 reads FQNEAQ (reference sequence). The CDR3 extends over 12 amino acids. The DNA for the CDR3 is TGTGCCAGGGGACCTTCCACCGGGGAGCTGTTTTTT. Translating gives CARGPSTGELFF.

Here the CDR3 reads CASTHSGTGTLGYTF. Written as DNA, the CDR3 is TGTGCCAGCACCCATAGCGGGACAGGGACTCTTGGCTACACCTTC. The chain employs TRBV6-5 and TRBJ1-2, with TRBD1 identical over 9 bases. V lost 7 bases and J lost 7; bases outside the gene matches: 13. From germline, CDR1 is MNHEY and CDR2 SVGAGI. The CDR3 has 15 amino acids.

This chain uses TRBV2 with TRBJ2-2; 14 bases match TRBD2. The V segment lost 7 bases and the J segment 7 bases; nucleotides outside the gene matches: 8. The CDR3 consists of 16 residues. Per germline, CDR1 SNHLY and CDR2 FYNNEI. The CDR3 DNA reads TGTGCCAGCACTTCCGGACTAGCGGGAGGTCACGGGGAGCTGTTTTTT. Its protein product is CASTSGLAGGHGELFF.

The rearrangement joins TRBV28 to TRBJ2-5, with D possibly TRBD1 on 6 matching bases. V was trimmed by 1 base and J by 4 bases, leaving 13 bases between them. The germline gives CDR1 MDHEN, CDR2 SYDVKM. The CDR3 is 15 amino acids. The CDR3 sequence is CASSLLGLTGETQYF. The CDR3 DNA is TGTGCCAGCAGTTTATTGGGTTTGACAGGAGAGACCCAGTACTTC.

J is TRBJ2-1 and V is TRBV18; 11 nucleotides agree with TRBD2. This CDR3 is built from 18 residues. Looked up from germline, CDR1 is KGHSH and CDR2 is LQKENI. V lost 6 bases and J lost 3; bases outside the gene matches: 13. CDR3 in DNA: TGTGCCAGCTCTCTAGCCGCCAAACTAGCGGGAGTCTACAATGAGCAGTTCTTC. This encodes CASSLAAKLAGVYNEQFF.

This clone showed up just a few times. The chain combines TRBV6-4 with TRBJ2-2, with unresolved D. The germline gives CDR1 MRHNA, CDR2 SNTAGT. Trimming cost V 4 bases and J 5 bases, with 8 bases left between them. The CDR3 contains 13 residues. CDR3 residues: CASSGEGTGELFF. The CDR3 DNA reads TGTGCCAGCAGTGGCGAAGGGACCGGGGAGCTGTTTTTT.

This clone was observed once. V gene TRBV5-6 combines with J gene TRBJ2-4; the D gene is possibly TRBD2 (6 bases). V gave up 4 bases and J gave up 7 bases, with 9 bases separating them. The CDR3 has 12 amino acids. The germline gives CDR1 SGHDT, CDR2 YYEEEE. The CDR3 region is CASSGGANIQYF. DNA for the CDR3: TGTGCCAGCAGCGGAGGGGCGAACATTCAGTACTTC. The full variable domain, rest sourced from reference TRBV5-6 and TRBJ2-4, is DAGVTQSPTHLIKTRGQQVTLRCSPKSGHDTVSWYQQALGQGPQFIFQYYEEEERQRGNFPDRFSGHQFPNYSSELNVNALLLGDSALYLCASSGGANIQYFGAGTRLSVL.

The chain links TRBV2 to TRBJ1-4, with a tentative D call TRBD1 (5 bases). V lost 4 bases and J lost 8, with 17 bases in between. Germline lookup yields CDR1 SNHLY and CDR2 FYNNEI. The CDR3 length is 15 residues. The CDR3 loop reads CASSAYVRGGEKLFF. The CDR3 nucleotides read TGTGCCAGCAGTGCGTATGTGAGGGGTGGGGAAAAACTGTTTTTT.

This clone qualifies as medium-sized (0.01 to 0.1%). The chain employs TRBV9 and TRBJ1-1, with TRBD1 as a possible D gene (6 bases). The CDR3 loop spans 13 amino acids. The V gene lost 3 bases and the J gene lost 0 bases, with 6 bases spanning the gap. Germline V gene data show CDR1 as SGDLS and CDR2 as YYNGEE. The CDR3 region is CASSAGVNTEAFF. The CDR3, as DNA: TGTGCCAGCAGCGCAGGGGTGAACACTGAAGCTTTCTTT. Using reference TRBV9 and TRBJ1-1 for the parts outside the CDR3, the full variable domain is DSGVTQTPKHLITATGQRVTLRCSPRSGDLSVYWYQQSLDQGLQFLIQYYNGEERAKGNILERFSAQQFPDLHSELNLSSLELGDSALYFCASSAGVNTEAFFGQGTRLTVV.